The 13 T cell receptor beta chains below were found in one sample sequenced in a study of blood T cell repertoires in COVID-19 (dated by TCRdb to the early 2020s). The library came from the immunoSEQ multiplex PCR assay. This immuneACCESS table, as held by TCRdb, lists in-frame sequences with V and J called but not all clones. Of the missing ones, under half trace to an unresolved V gene in checked studies; the others have no known cause. The sample table lists roughly 250,000 clones, roughly 87% of them with a count of one. About 0.74% of the sample rests with the top ten. Specimen: peripheral blood. Receptors were obtained from a woman aged 30 to 39 with acute or convalescent COVID-19.

This clone was recorded once. J is TRBJ2-1 and V is TRBV5-8, with D possibly TRBD1 on 6 matching bases. Germline CDR1 is SGHTS and CDR2 is YDEGEE. Between the trimmed V and J ends, which lost 7 bases and 3 bases, there was a span of 17 bases. The CDR3 loop spans 15 amino acids. CDR3 nucleotide sequence: TGTGCCAGCGTAACCGGGACACGCTTCTACAATGAGCAGTTCTTC. This sequence encodes CASVTGTRFYNEQFF.

The gene calls are TRBV6-2 or TRBV6-3 and TRBJ2-7; D is unclear. The CDR3 spans 15 residues. The V end was cut by 0 bases, the J end by 4 bases, with 13 bases between. Germline CDR1 is MNHEY and CDR2 is SVGEGT. CDR3 nucleotide sequence: TGTGCCAGCAGTTACTCGAGACTCTCGGGTTACGAGCAGTACTTC. Its protein product is CASSYSRLSGYEQYF.

This clone was detected only once. The chain links TRBV5-1 to TRBJ1-6; D uncertain. Germline values: CDR1 SGHRS, CDR2 YFSETQ. Trimming removed 0 bases at V and 4 bases at J, with 5 bases between. The CDR3 runs to 14 residues. The CDR3 bases are TGCGCCAGCAGCTTGGGAGGGTATAATTCACCCCTCCACTTT. As protein: CASSLGGYNSPLHF.

The chain joins TRBV3-1 (or the pseudogene TRBV3-2) to TRBJ1-1, with D perhaps matching TRBD1 (5 bases). This CDR3 region has 12 residues. V lost 4 bases, J lost 5 bases, and 8 bases lay in between. The germline gives CDR1 LGHDT, CDR2 YNNKEL (reference sequence). Here the CDR3 DNA reads TGTGCCAGCAGCCCAGGGTGGACTGAAGCTTTCTTT. Protein sequence: CASSPGWTEAFF.

The V and J genes are TRBV13 and TRBJ2-1; weak D call: TRBD2 (7 bases). Trimming left V 10 bases short and J 8 bases short, with 18 bases between. The V gene's germline CDR1 is PRHDT and CDR2 FYEKMQ (reference sequence). The CDR3 is made up of 13 amino acids. CDR3 sequence reads: CATEAGAPDEQFF. DNA for the CDR3: TGTGCCACCGAGGCGGGGGCGCCCGATGAGCAGTTCTTC.

The chain uses TRBV30 and TRBJ1-1; tentatively, D is TRBD1 (5 bases). Germline V gene data show CDR1 as GTSNPN and CDR2 as SVGIG (reference sequence). This CDR3 region has 15 residues. V lost 2 bases to trimming and J lost 5 bases, with 18 bases between them. The CDR3 sequence: CAWSYDSRRTTEAFF. The CDR3, as DNA: TGTGCCTGGAGTTACGACAGCCGCCGAACTACTGAAGCTTTCTTT.

This chain uses TRBV4-3 with TRBJ1-5; D possibly corresponds to TRBD1 (6 bases). CDR3 length equals 15 residues. Germline V lookup: CDR1 LGHNA, CDR2 YSLEER. V dropped 8 bases and J dropped 0 bases, with 14 bases sitting between them. In DNA, the CDR3 is TGCGCCAGCCAGGACAGTATCCTTAGCAATCAGCCCCAGCATTTT. Its translation is CASQDSILSNQPQHF.

The rearrangement uses TRBV7-9 and TRBJ1-1; 7 bases map to TRBD1. CDR1 is SEHNR and CDR2 is FQNEAQ in the germline V gene (reference sequence). The V gene end was trimmed by 1 base and the J gene end by 1 base; junction bases not matched to a gene: 6. There are 16 residues in the CDR3. The CDR3 DNA reads as TGTGCCAGCAGCTTAGGGCAGGGGGTAAGGAACACTGAAGCTTTCTTT. It translates to CASSLGQGVRNTEAFF.

The genes are TRBV25-1 and TRBJ2-2; maybe TRBD2 (6 bases). Trimming cost V 1 base and J 4 bases, with 10 bases left between them. The CDR3 sequence is 15 residues long. CDR1 MGHDK and CDR2 SYGVNS come from the germline V gene. The CDR3 here is CASSESSETTGELFF. The CDR3 bases are TGTGCCAGCAGTGAATCTAGCGAAACCACCGGGGAGCTGTTTTTT. Combining the CDR3 with reference TRBV25-1 and TRBJ2-2 gives the whole variable domain EADIYQTPRYLVIGTGKKITLECSQTMGHDKMYWYQQDPGMELHLIHYSYGVNSTEKGDLSSESTVSRIRTEHFPLTLESARPSHTSQYLCASSESSETTGELFFGEGSRLTVL.

This chain connects TRBV13 to TRBJ2-1, with TRBD1 matching 10 bases. Per the germline V gene, CDR1 is PRHDT and CDR2 is FYEKMQ (reference sequence). V shed 5 bases, J shed 5 bases, and the junction held 6 bases outside the gene matches. This CDR3 spans 15 amino acids. CDR3 loop: CASSQDGTGDNEQFF. The CDR3 DNA follows: TGTGCCAGCAGCCAGGACGGGACAGGGGACAATGAGCAGTTCTTC.

The V and J genes are TRBV11-2 and TRBJ2-1; 10 bases are a match to TRBD2. This CDR3 comprises 12 residues. Germline CDR1 and CDR2: SGHAT and FQNNGV. J was trimmed by 15 bases and V by 6 bases; bases with no gene match: 8. The DNA for the CDR3 is TGTGCCAGCAGTTCTAGCGGGAGTCTTTTGTTCTTC. Translation gives CASSSSGSLLFF. The full variable domain, in which reference TRBV11-2 and TRBJ2-1 provide the parts outside the CDR3, is EAGVAQSPRYKIIEKRQSVAFWCNPISGHATLYWYQQILGQGPKLLIQFQNNGVVDDSQLPKDRFSAERLKGVDSTLKIQPAKLEDSAVYLCASSSSGSLLFFGPGTRLTVL.

This clone has a single count. The genes are TRBV30 and TRBJ1-2; TRBD1 matches at 9 bases. V lost 7 bases and J lost 7; bases outside the gene matches: 19. The CDR3 is 16 amino acids. The germline V gene encodes CDR1 GTSNPN and CDR2 SVGIG (reference sequence). This CDR3 reads CASLSGTGTLWGGYTF. In DNA, the CDR3 is TGTGCCTCTCTGTCCGGGACAGGGACCCTTTGGGGTGGCTACACCTTC. The complete variable domain, with remaining parts taken from reference TRBV30 and TRBJ1-2, reads SQTIHQWPATLVQPVGSPLSLECTVEGTSNPNLYWYRQAAGRGLQLLFYSVGIGQISSEVPQNLSASRPQDRQFILSSKKLLLSDSGFYLCASLSGTGTLWGGYTFGSGTRLTVV.

The V gene is TRBV27, the J gene TRBJ2-4; a possible D gene is TRBD2 (5 bases). The germline V gene has CDR1 MNHEY and CDR2 SMNVEV (reference sequence). V was trimmed by 2 bases and J by 3 bases, leaving 8 bases between them. The CDR3 is 14 amino acids. The CDR3 DNA reads TGTGCCAGCAGTTTACGGGGTGACAAAAACATTCAGTACTTC. Its protein product is CASSLRGDKNIQYF.